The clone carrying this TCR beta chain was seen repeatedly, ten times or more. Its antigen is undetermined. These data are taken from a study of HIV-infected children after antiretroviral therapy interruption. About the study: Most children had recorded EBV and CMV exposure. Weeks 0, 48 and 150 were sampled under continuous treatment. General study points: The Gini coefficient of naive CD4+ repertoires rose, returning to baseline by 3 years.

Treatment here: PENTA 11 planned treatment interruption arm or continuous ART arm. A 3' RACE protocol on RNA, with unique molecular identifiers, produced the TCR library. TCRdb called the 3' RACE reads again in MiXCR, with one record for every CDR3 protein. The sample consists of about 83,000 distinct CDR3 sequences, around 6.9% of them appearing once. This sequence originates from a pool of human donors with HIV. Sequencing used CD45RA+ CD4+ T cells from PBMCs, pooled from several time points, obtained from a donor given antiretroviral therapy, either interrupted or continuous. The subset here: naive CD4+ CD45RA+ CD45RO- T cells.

CDR3 bases: TGCAGTGCCCAGACAGGGGGCAAAAACATTCAGTACTTC. It translates to CSAQTGGKNIQYF. V is TRBV20-1 and J is TRBJ2-4, with 9 positions matching TRBD1. The CDR3 runs to 13 residues. V gave up 6 bases and J gave up 3 bases; unmatched junction bases: 3. The germline V gene encodes CDR1 DFQATT and CDR2 SNEGSKA (reference sequence).